This T cell receptor beta chain was recovered during a study of blood T cell repertoires in COVID-19. Study as a whole: From T cells, B-cell-depleted T cells, or PBMCs came the material, which was cDNA or gDNA.

Germline V gives CDR1 MNHEY, CDR2 SVGAGI. The CDR3 has 13 amino acids. Trimming shortened V by 4 bases and J by 3 bases, and 10 bases separated the two germline ends. In the authors' workflow: How many nucleated cells were present was estimated from reference gene primer amplification. Repertoires were generated with immunoSEQ multiplex PCR, while TCRdb's copy carries only in-frame clones and drops some. V, J and clone size reflect that table, while D and trimming were determined from the DNA. Here the sample spans 100,000 to 150,000 clones, about 83% being singletons. Material for sequencing was peripheral blood. The chain uses TRBV6-5 and TRBJ2-7; possibly TRBD1 for D (5 bases). This sequence was found in a human donor in a cohort sampled during active COVID-19. The DNA of the CDR3 is TGTGCCAGCAGTTTGGACATTCTCTACGAGCAGTACTTC. This codes for CASSLDILYEQYF.